This TCR beta chain was recorded in a study of blood T cell repertoires in COVID-19. Study-wide context: Nucleic acid was either cDNA or gDNA, and it came from T cells, B-cell-depleted T cells, or PBMCs.

Using immunoSEQ multiplex PCR, the repertoire was profiled, and TCRdb retains in-frame clones only, with some absent. This table holds about 100,000 clones, approximately 85% found once. Looked up from germline, CDR1 is SGHTA and CDR2 is FQGTGA. V lost 4 bases, J lost 7 bases, and 13 bases lay in between. The CDR3 covers 14 residues. A single count supports this clone. The sample consisted of peripheral blood. The origin of this receptor is an elderly woman with active or convalescent COVID-19. The chain carries TRBV7-3 and TRBJ2-2, with D possibly TRBD1 on 5 matching bases. For the CDR3, the DNA is TGTGCCAGCAGCTACTCAACAGGTCACGGGGAGCTGTTTTTT. Translated: CASSYSTGHGELFF.